This T cell receptor (beta chain) appears in the sequencing data of a study of T cell repertoires in cytomegalovirus infection. For the study at large: The public TCR beta signatures pointed to both CMV infection and matching HLA type. Points from the study as a whole: HLA-C-restricted TCR beta clonotypes specific for CMV led the ex vivo response. Cumulative frequency (of public TCR beta family members) identified carriers of CMV plus the relevant HLA.

In this sample, this clonotype turned up a few times. Its antigen remains unknown. TCRdb fed the reads into MiXCR, producing one record per CDR3 protein. The sample has around 120,000 distinct CDR3 sequences, less than 9.5% seen once. The source of this sequence is a human donor in good health (CMV status not recorded). Some clones in this sample may be carry-over from other donors' samples. The sequenced sample consisted of PBMCs.

The CDR3 DNA reads as TGTGCCAGCAGCCCTCGAGGGCCAGAGACCCAGTACTTC. Its translation: CASSPRGPETQYF. This chain uses TRBV7-9 with TRBJ2-5; a possible D gene is TRBD2 (5 bases). V shed 5 bases and J shed 4 bases, with 11 bases lying between them. This CDR3 is 13 amino acids long. Per the germline V gene, CDR1 is SEHNR and CDR2 is FQNEAQ (reference sequence).